This T cell receptor beta chain originates from a study of blood T cells in healthy people across ages. At the level of the study: The template switching approach captured approximately one barcoded beta molecule for every two T cells.

Of note for this clonotype: Its antigen is not known.

Alongside a J-beta primer mix, a sample-barcoded 5' primer served in a second PCR lasting roughly 7 to 11 cycles. TCRdb re-called the 5' RACE reads with MiXCR, one entry per CDR3 protein. This sample has roughly 1.4 million distinct CDR3 sequences; 59% occur once, and the top ten carry more than 6%. The CDR3 has 17 amino acids. Trimming cost V 3 bases and J 6 bases, with 23 bases left between them. Germline lookup yields CDR1 MGHRA and CDR2 YSYEKL. General study findings and limits: Naive CD4+ cell counts and diversity both ran higher in long-lived than in aged donors. Across the age range, TCR beta diversity per million T cells fell in a roughly linear way.

The sequence came from a man younger than 35 in good health. The sample consisted of blood. This chain uses TRBV4-1 with TRBJ1-1, with D possibly being TRBD1 (5 bases). CDR3 amino acids: CASSHQSIRREAPEAFF. The CDR3 DNA is TGCGCCAGCAGCCATCAGTCGATTCGCAGGGAGGCCCCTGAAGCTTTCTTT.